This T cell receptor (beta chain) was observed in a study of blood T cell repertoires in COVID-19. Whole-study context: The cDNA or gDNA used as material had been derived from T cells, B-cell-depleted T cells, or PBMCs.

Clones were sequenced by immunoSEQ multiplex PCR, and TCRdb holds only the in-frame ones, with some missing. The sample contains around 300,000 clones, approximately 86% of which appear only once. Trimming took 6 bases from V and 7 from J, leaving 18 bases between them. The CDR3 has 14 amino acids. Germline V gene sequence: CDR1 MNHEY, CDR2 SMNVEV (reference sequence). This TCR was sampled from a woman between 50 and 59 years old with active or convalescent COVID-19. The chain recombines TRBV27 with TRBJ1-2; tentative D call: TRBD1 (5 bases). What was sequenced was peripheral blood. CDR3 in DNA: TGTGCCAGCAGGTCGCCAGGGCAGGGCGGTGGCTACACCTTC. It is translated as CASRSPGQGGGYTF.